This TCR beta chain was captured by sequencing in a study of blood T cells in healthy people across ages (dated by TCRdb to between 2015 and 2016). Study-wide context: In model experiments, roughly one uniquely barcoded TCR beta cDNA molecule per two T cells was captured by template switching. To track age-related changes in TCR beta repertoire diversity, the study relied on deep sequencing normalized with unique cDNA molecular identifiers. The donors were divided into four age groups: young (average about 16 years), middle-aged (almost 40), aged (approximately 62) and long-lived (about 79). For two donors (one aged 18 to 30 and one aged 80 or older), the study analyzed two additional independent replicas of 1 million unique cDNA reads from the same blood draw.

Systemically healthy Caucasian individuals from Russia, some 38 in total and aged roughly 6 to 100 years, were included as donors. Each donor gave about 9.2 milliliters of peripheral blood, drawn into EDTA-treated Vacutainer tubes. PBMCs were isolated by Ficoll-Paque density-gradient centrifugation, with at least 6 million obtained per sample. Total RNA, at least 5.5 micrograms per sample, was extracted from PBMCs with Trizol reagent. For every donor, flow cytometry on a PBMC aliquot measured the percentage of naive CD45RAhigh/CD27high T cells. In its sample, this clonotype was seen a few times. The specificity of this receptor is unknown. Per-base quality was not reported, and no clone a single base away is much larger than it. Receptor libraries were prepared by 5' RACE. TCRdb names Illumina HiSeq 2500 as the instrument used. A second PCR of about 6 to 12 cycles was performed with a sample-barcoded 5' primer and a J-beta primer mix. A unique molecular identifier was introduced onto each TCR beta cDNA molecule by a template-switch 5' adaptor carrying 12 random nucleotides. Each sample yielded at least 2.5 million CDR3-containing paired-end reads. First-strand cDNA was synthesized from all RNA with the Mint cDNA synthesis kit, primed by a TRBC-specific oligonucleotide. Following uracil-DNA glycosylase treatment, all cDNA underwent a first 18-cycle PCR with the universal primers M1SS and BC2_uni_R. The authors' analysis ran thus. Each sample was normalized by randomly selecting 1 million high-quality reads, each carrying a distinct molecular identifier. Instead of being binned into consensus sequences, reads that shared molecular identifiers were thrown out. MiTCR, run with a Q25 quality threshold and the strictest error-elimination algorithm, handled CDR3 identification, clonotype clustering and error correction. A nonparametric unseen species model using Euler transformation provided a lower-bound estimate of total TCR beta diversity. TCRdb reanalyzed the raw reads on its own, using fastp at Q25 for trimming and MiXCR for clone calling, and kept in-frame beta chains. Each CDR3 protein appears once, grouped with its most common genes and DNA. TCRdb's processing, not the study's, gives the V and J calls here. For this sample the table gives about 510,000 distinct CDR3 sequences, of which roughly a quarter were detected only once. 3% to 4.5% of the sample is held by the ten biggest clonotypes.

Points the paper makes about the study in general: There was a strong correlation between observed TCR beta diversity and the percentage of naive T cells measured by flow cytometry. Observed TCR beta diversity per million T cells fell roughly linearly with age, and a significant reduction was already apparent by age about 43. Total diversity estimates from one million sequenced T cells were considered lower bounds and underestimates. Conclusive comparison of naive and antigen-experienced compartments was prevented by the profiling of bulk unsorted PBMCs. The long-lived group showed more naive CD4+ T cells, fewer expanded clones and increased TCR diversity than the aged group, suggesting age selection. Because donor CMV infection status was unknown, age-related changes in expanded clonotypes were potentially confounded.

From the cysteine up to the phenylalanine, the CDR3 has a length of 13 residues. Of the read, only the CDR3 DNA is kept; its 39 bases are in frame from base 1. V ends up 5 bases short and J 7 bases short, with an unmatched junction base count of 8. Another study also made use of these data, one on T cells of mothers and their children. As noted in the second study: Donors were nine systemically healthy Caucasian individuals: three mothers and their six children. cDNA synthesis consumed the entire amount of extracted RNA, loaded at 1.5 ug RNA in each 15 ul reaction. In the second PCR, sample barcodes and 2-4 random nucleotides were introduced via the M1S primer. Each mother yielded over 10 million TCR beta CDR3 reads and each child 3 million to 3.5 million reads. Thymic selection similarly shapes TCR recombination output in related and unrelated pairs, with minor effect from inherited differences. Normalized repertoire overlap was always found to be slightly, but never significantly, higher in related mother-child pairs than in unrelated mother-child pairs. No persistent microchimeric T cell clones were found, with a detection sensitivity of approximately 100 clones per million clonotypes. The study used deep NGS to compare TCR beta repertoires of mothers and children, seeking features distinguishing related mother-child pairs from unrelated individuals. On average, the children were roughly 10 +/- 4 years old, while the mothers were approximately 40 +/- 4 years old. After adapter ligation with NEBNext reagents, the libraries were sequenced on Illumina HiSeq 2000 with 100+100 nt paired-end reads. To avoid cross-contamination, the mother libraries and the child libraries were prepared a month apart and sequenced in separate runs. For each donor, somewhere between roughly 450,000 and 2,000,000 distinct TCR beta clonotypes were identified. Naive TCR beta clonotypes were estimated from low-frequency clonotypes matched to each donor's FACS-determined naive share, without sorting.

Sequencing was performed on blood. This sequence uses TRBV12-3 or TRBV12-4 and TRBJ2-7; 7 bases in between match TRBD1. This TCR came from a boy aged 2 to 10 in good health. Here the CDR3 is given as CASSQQQGNEQYF. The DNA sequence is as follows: TGTGCCAGCAGTCAACAACAGGGGAATGAGCAGTACTTC.